The 8 T cell receptor beta chains reported below all come from one sample, sequenced in a study of cytomegalovirus exposure and HLA in healthy donors (dated by TCRdb to between 2016 and 2019). Receptor libraries were prepared by the immunoSEQ multiplex PCR assay. For the multiplex PCR, a mixture combining 60 forward primers for TCR Vbeta segments and 13 reverse primers for TCR Jbeta segments was used. TCRdb holds this immuneACCESS table with in-frame rearrangements only. Some clones are missing; in checked studies, unresolved V genes explain under half, and the rest has no known cause. This sample comprises roughly 130,000 clones, approximately 91% of them detected only once. Roughly 0.5% of the sample is held by the ten biggest clonotypes. Sequences were obtained from PBMCs. These receptors all stem from a woman aged 35 to 49 in good health and CMV-seronegative.

The chain recombines TRBV18 with TRBJ1-3; 7 bases are a match to TRBD1. Germline V gene lookup returns CDR1 KGHSH and CDR2 LQKENI. Trimming cost V 4 bases and J 0 bases; bases outside gene matches: 12. The CDR3 extends over 18 amino acids. CDR3 sequence (DNA): TGTGCCAGCTCACGGCTACTTGGGACAGCGGTCTCTGGAAACACCATATATTTT. Residues: CASSRLLGTAVSGNTIYF.

The chain joins TRBV5-4 to TRBJ1-1, with 8 bases lining up with TRBD1. Germline V gene lookup returns CDR1 SGHNT and CDR2 YYREEE (reference sequence). The J segment lost 5 bases and the V segment lost 4 bases, leaving 10 bases of the junction unmatched. CDR3 length equals 15 residues. Here the CDR3 reads CASSTRQGRGTEAFF. CDR3 nucleotides: TGTGCCAGCAGCACCCGACAGGGGAGGGGAACTGAAGCTTTCTTT.

The chain combines TRBV5-1 with TRBJ2-7, with 9 bases aligning to TRBD1. This CDR3 contains 15 residues. V was clipped by 4 bases and J by 6 bases; unmatched bases: 11. Germline CDR1 is SGHRS and CDR2 is YFSETQ. Here the CDR3 DNA reads TGCGCCAGCAGCCGACCCGGGACAGGGTATGGCGAGCAGTACTTC. Protein sequence: CASSRPGTGYGEQYF. The variable domain in full, with the rest retrieved from reference TRBV5-1 and TRBJ2-7, is KAGVTQTPRYLIKTRGQQVTLSCSPISGHRSVSWYQQTPGQGLQFLFEYFSETQRNKGNFPGRFSGRQFSNSRSEMNVSTLELGDSALYLCASSRPGTGYGEQYFGPGTRLTVT.

V and J are TRBV5-6 and TRBJ1-1; 7 bases line up with TRBD1. Trimming cost V 0 bases and J 5 bases; bases outside gene matches: 13. The CDR3 runs 17 residues. Germline CDR1 SGHDT, CDR2 YYEEEE. The CDR3 reads CASSLEWGRGRETEAFF. The CDR3 bases are TGTGCCAGCAGCTTGGAGTGGGGTAGGGGGCGAGAAACTGAAGCTTTCTTT.

This chain uses TRBV5-1 with TRBJ2-3, with TRBD1 matching 7 bases. CDR3 length: 14 residues. J gave up 3 bases and V 4 bases, and 5 bases lay outside the gene matches. The germline gives CDR1 SGHRS, CDR2 YFSETQ. The CDR3 DNA reads as TGCGCCAGCAGCACCGCGACAGGGACAGATACGCAGTATTTT. Protein product: CASSTATGTDTQYF.

The gene calls are TRBV7-9 and TRBJ1-4; 8 bases agree with TRBD1. Germline lookup yields CDR1 SEHNR and CDR2 FQNEAQ (reference sequence). This CDR3 has 18 amino acids. With V trimmed by 5 bases and J by 0 bases, 11 bases remained unmatched. In nucleotides, the CDR3 is TGTGCCAGCAGCCACCCTGGACAGGGAGGGTCAACTAATGAAAAACTGTTTTTT. Translation: CASSHPGQGGSTNEKLFF.

The chain joins TRBV6-5 to TRBJ2-3; 9 positions agree with TRBD2. Germline CDR1 MNHEY, CDR2 SVGAGI. V was pared by 2 bases and J by 1 base, with 4 bases of the junction left unmatched. This CDR3 is built from 16 residues. The CDR3 DNA follows: TGTGCCAGCAGTTACCGAGCGGGAGGTGGCACAGATACGCAGTATTTT. It specifies CASSYRAGGGTDTQYF.

The chain has TRBV11-2 and TRBJ2-5; 10 bases line up with TRBD1. Losses at the gene ends were 1 base for V and 5 bases for J; bases not matched to a gene: 7. Germline-derived CDR1 and CDR2 are SGHAT and FQNNGV. The CDR3 is made up of 16 amino acids. The DNA of the CDR3 is TGTGCCAGCAGCTTAGTCCGGACAGGGGGTCCTGAGACCCAGTACTTC. Residues: CASSLVRTGGPETQYF.